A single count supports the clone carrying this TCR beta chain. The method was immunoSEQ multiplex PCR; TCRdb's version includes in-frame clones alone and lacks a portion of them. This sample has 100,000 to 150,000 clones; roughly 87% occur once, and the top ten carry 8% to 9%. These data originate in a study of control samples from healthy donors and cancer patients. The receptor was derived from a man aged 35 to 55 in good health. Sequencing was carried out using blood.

The CDR3 bases are TGCAGTGCTAGTCAGGGGGCGCAAACCATCTACGAGCAGTACTTC. Protein: CSASQGAQTIYEQYF. The chain uses TRBV20-1 and TRBJ2-7; 8 bases are shared with TRBD1. V trimming: 3 bases; J trimming: 3 bases; junction bases outside the gene matches: 10. This CDR3 is 15 amino acids long. Germline loops: CDR1 DFQATT, CDR2 SNEGSKA (reference sequence).